This entry lists 23 T cell receptor beta chains sequenced from one sample in a study of early T cells in non-severe SARS-CoV-2 infection. TCRdb re-analysed the 5' RACE reads in MiXCR, keeping a single row per CDR3 protein. The table includes 40,000 to 50,000 distinct CDR3 sequences, 5.4% detected once. Sequences were derived from whole blood, sampled at baseline. The receptors shown here come from an adult who was a healthcare worker with PCR-confirmed SARS-CoV-2 infection or an uninfected control (not recorded which).

This chain links TRBV20-1 with TRBJ2-5; D perhaps matches TRBD2 (5 bases). V lost 8 bases and J lost 4, with 23 bases in between. There are 15 residues in the CDR3. The germline V gene has CDR1 DFQATT and CDR2 SNEGSKA (reference sequence). The CDR3 nucleotides are TGCAGTCCCATCCATCGGCTTTTGGGGAGAGAGACCCAGTACTTC. Translating gives CSPIHRLLGRETQYF.

This clonotype was detected ten times or more. The chain employs TRBV24-1 and TRBJ2-3; 10 bases fit TRBD2. V lost 9 bases and J lost 4; bases outside the gene matches: 3. Germline V gene sequence: CDR1 KGHDR, CDR2 SFDVKD. This CDR3 region has 13 residues. For the CDR3, the DNA is TGTGCCACCGAGCGGGAGGGCCCAGATACGCAGTATTTT. Residues: CATEREGPDTQYF.

A few counts support this clonotype. The V and J genes are TRBV20-1 and TRBJ2-3; weak D call: TRBD2 (6 bases). The CDR3 is 14 residues long. Germline V gene data show CDR1 as DFQATT and CDR2 as SNEGSKA (reference sequence). V shed 6 bases and J shed 3 bases, with 16 bases lying between them. CDR3 sequence (DNA): TGCAGTGCCGTGCTAGCGCTCGCGACAGATACGCAGTATTTT. Residues: CSAVLALATDTQYF.

This clonotype appeared many times. The V call is TRBV6-5, the J call TRBJ1-1; D gene uncertain. V lost 2 bases and J 1 base, leaving 8 bases between the germline ends. CDR1 is MNHEY and CDR2 is SVGAGI in the germline V gene. The CDR3 consists of 14 residues. This CDR3 reads CASSYRSPNTEAFF. Written as DNA, the CDR3 is TGTGCCAGCAGTTACCGTAGTCCGAACACTGAAGCTTTCTTT.

This clonotype was observed a handful of times. This chain links TRBV24-1 with TRBJ1-5; maybe TRBD1 (6 bases). CDR1 is KGHDR, CDR2 SFDVKD, per germline. Trimming removed 7 bases at V and 2 bases at J, with 14 bases between. The CDR3 is 15 amino acids. The chain's CDR3 is CATRSSEGGNQPQHF. The DNA of the CDR3 is TGTGCCACCAGGTCTTCGGAGGGGGGCAATCAGCCCCAGCATTTT.

This clonotype was seen ten or more times. The CDR3 region is CASSYSADNYGYTF. The CDR3 bases are TGTGCCAGCAGTTACTCGGCAGATAACTATGGCTACACCTTC. The chain employs TRBV6-5 and TRBJ1-2; D unclear. CDR1 and CDR2 (germline): MNHEY, SVGAGI. This CDR3 comprises 14 residues. Trimming stripped 0 bases from V and 1 base from J, with 6 bases between.

This clonotype has more than one count but fewer than ten. The chain joins TRBV7-8 to TRBJ2-4; no firm D call. The germline V gene encodes CDR1 SGHVS and CDR2 FQNEAQ. The CDR3 spans 13 residues. Trimming removed 2 bases from V and 7 bases from J, with 9 bases in between. The DNA of the CDR3 is TGTGCCAGCAGCTTAATCTCGGCGAACATTCAGTACTTC. Its translation is CASSLISANIQYF.

Many counts were recorded for this clonotype. This sequence joins TRBV6-6 and TRBJ2-1, with D unclear. The CDR3 is 12 residues long. CDR1 and CDR2 (germline): MNHNY, SVGAGI (reference sequence). The V and J ends lost 5 bases and 7 bases respectively, with 9 bases between them. CDR3 bases: TGTGCCAGCAGTCCGCCGTGGAATGAGCAGTTCTTC. Amino acids: CASSPPWNEQFF.

On this clonotype itself: One junction end does not reproduce the germline sequence, and a read error may be involved. The rearrangement uses TRBV5-1 and TRBJ2-1; D remains ambiguous. Germline V gene data show CDR1 as SGHRS and CDR2 as YFSETQ. This CDR3 spans 13 amino acids. CDR3 in amino acids: CASSLAPRNTPIF. CDR3 bases: TGCGCCAGCAGCTTGGCCCCTAGAAACACCCCTATCTTC.

The gene calls are TRBV6-1 and TRBJ2-6; 8 bases are shared with TRBD1. The germline V gene encodes CDR1 MNHNS and CDR2 SASEGT. Germline trimming cut 3 bases from V and 4 bases from J; bases unmatched to any gene: 5. There are 16 residues in the CDR3. The DNA for the CDR3 is TGTGCCAGCAGTGACAGGGGGCCGCAGGGGGCCAACGTCCTGACTTTC. Translating gives CASSDRGPQGANVLTF.

This clonotype has more than one count but fewer than ten. This rearrangement joins TRBV5-6 to TRBJ2-7; D may be TRBD1 (6 bases). The CDR3 runs to 15 residues. V lost 4 bases to trimming and J lost 0 bases, with 14 bases between them. Germline CDR1 SGHDT, CDR2 YYEEEE. The DNA for the CDR3 is TGTGCCAGCAGCCGAACAGGGCCCCTCTCCTACGAGCAGTACTTC. Protein sequence: CASSRTGPLSYEQYF.

This clonotype was seen repeatedly, ten times or more. This chain uses TRBV20-1 with TRBJ2-5; tentative D call: TRBD2 (6 bases). Germline V gives CDR1 DFQATT, CDR2 SNEGSKA (reference sequence). V lost 6 bases, J lost 3 bases, and 17 bases lay in between. CDR3 length: 14 residues. The CDR3 DNA follows: TGCAGTGCACGGGCCTCGACTAGGGAAGAGACCCAGTACTTC. Residues: CSARASTREETQYF.

This clonotype has a count of ten or more. The CDR3 protein is CSTRTNLYEQYF. In DNA, the CDR3 is TGCAGCACCCGGACGAACCTCTACGAGCAGTACTTC. The chain joins TRBV29-1 to TRBJ2-7; D unresolved. This CDR3 region has 12 residues. CDR1 and CDR2 from the germline V gene are SQVTM and ANQGSEA. Trimming removed 8 bases from V and 3 bases from J, with 14 bases in between.

This clonotype was recorded many times. V and J are TRBV6-5 and TRBJ2-2; D not certain. Per germline, CDR1 MNHEY and CDR2 SVGAGI. V was trimmed by 0 bases and J by 1 base, leaving 15 bases between them. This CDR3 is built from 18 residues. Written as DNA, the CDR3 is TGTGCCAGCAGTTACTCAGGCAGGATCATTATGAACACCGGGGAGCTGTTTTTT. Amino acid sequence: CASSYSGRIIMNTGELFF.

Many counts were recorded for this clonotype. The CDR3 here is CSVTGTSDEQYF. For the CDR3, the DNA is TGCAGCGTGACCGGGACGTCTGACGAGCAGTACTTC. The chain uses TRBV29-1 and TRBJ2-7; perhaps D is TRBD1 or TRBD2 (5 bases each). Trimming took 6 bases from V and 5 from J, leaving 14 bases between them. The CDR3 runs 12 residues. Germline CDR1 reads SQVTM; CDR2 reads ANQGSEA.

This clonotype was observed many times. J is TRBJ2-6 and V is TRBV15; D is ambiguous. This CDR3 spans 15 amino acids. From germline, CDR1 is LNHNV and CDR2 YYDKDF (reference sequence). V gave up 1 base and J gave up 0 bases, with 4 bases separating them. The CDR3 sequence: CATSRGSSGANVLTF. The CDR3 coding sequence is TGTGCCACCAGCAGAGGCAGCTCTGGGGCCAACGTCCTGACTTTC.

This clonotype was counted only a few times. The genes are TRBV29-1 and TRBJ2-4, with D possibly TRBD1 on 5 matching bases. Trimming cost V 2 bases and J 4 bases, with 9 bases left between them. The CDR3 extends over 13 amino acids. Per the germline V gene, CDR1 is SQVTM and CDR2 is ANQGSEA. The CDR3 sequence is CSVEMAGKNIQYF. CDR3 nucleotides: TGCAGCGTTGAAATGGCAGGGAAAAACATTCAGTACTTC.

This clonotype appeared many times. The chain recombines TRBV6-1 with TRBJ2-5, with 9 positions matching TRBD2. Per germline, CDR1 MNHNS and CDR2 SASEGT. The CDR3 extends over 18 amino acids. V lost 7 bases, J lost 4 bases, and 19 bases stayed unmatched. The CDR3 DNA sequence: TGTGCCAGCACATCGACTAGCGGACGCCAGAGGGGTCCAGAGACCCAGTACTTC. It translates to CASTSTSGRQRGPETQYF.

This clonotype has only a few counts. This chain joins TRBV5-6 and TRBJ2-3, with a weak D call TRBD2 (5 bases). The CDR3 has 16 amino acids. Between the trimmed V and J ends, which lost 0 bases and 0 bases, there was a span of 11 bases. Per the germline V gene, CDR1 is SGHDT and CDR2 is YYEEEE. CDR3 sequence reads: CASSLAGETSTDTQYF. CDR3 sequence (DNA): TGTGCCAGCAGCTTGGCTGGGGAGACTAGCACAGATACGCAGTATTTT. The whole variable domain, remainder taken from reference TRBV5-6 and TRBJ2-3, is DAGVTQSPTHLIKTRGQQVTLRCSPKSGHDTVSWYQQALGQGPQFIFQYYEEEERQRGNFPDRFSGHQFPNYSSELNVNALLLGDSALYLCASSLAGETSTDTQYFGPGTRLTVL.

This clonotype occurred many times. The V gene is TRBV20-1, the J gene TRBJ2-3; 12 bases match TRBD2. CDR3 length: 14 residues. Germline CDR1 reads DFQATT; CDR2 reads SNEGSKA (reference sequence). V lost 5 bases to trimming and J lost 4 bases; unmatched junction nucleotides: 4. CDR3 sequence: CSAAGTSGSDTQYF. CDR3 DNA: TGCAGTGCTGCCGGGACTAGCGGGTCAGATACGCAGTATTTT.

This clonotype occurred once. Mismatch with germline at one junction end may stem from a read error. The chain links TRBV30 to TRBJ2-7; 11 nucleotides line up with TRBD2. Germline V gene lookup returns CDR1 GTSNPN and CDR2 SVGIG (reference sequence). The CDR3 loop spans 14 amino acids. The CDR3 reads CASSGLAVHYVQYF. The CDR3 nucleotides are TGTGCCTCCTCGGGACTAGCGGTCCACTACGTGCAGTACTTC. The full variable domain, rest sourced from reference TRBV30 and TRBJ2-7, is SQTIHQWPATLVQPVGSPLSLECTVEGTSNPNLYWYRQAAGRGLQLLFYSVGIGQISSEVPQNLSASRPQDRQFILSSKKLLLSDSGFYLCASSGLAVHYVQYFGPGTRLTVT.

This clonotype showed up many times. This rearrangement joins TRBV5-1 to TRBJ2-7, with 7 bases aligning to TRBD2. V shed 4 bases and J 4 bases; nucleotides not matched to a gene: 8. Per germline, CDR1 SGHRS and CDR2 YFSETQ. The length of the CDR3 is 14 residues. The CDR3 region has the DNA TGCGCCAGCAGCCTCGAAGGACTAGATTACGAGCAGTACTTC. This translates into CASSLEGLDYEQYF.

This clonotype was recorded many times. The chain is built from TRBV28 and TRBJ1-3; D is possibly TRBD1 (5 bases). Per germline, CDR1 MDHEN and CDR2 SYDVKM. The CDR3 totals 14 residues. Trimming left V 5 bases short and J 4 bases short, with 12 bases between. The CDR3 DNA reads as TGTGCCAGCAGTGCTGGGACGCTCGGAAACACCATATATTTT. This translates into CASSAGTLGNTIYF.